The 20 T cell receptor beta chains listed next were all sequenced from one sample in a study of T cells expressing NK-cell markers. TCRdb reworked the 5' RACE reads into one entry per CDR3 protein, no DNA. Its clone listing holds almost 450,000 distinct CDR3 sequences. The sequenced sample consisted of blood T cells: a sorted CD56 or NKG2C T cell subset, CD4+ or CD8+ T cells, or bulk PBMC T cells (not recorded which). The receptor set was obtained from a woman aged 18-70 years in good health.

The chain links TRBV24-1 to TRBJ2-3; TCRdb returns TRBD1, unconfirmable since there is no DNA. Germline lookup yields CDR1 KGHDR and CDR2 SFDVKD. This CDR3 has 15 amino acids. The CDR3 is CATSDRTGYPDTQYF.

This rearrangement joins TRBV20-1 to TRBJ2-1. The CDR3 loop spans 13 amino acids. CDR1 and CDR2 (germline): DFQATT, SNEGSKA (reference sequence). The CDR3 region is CSARGDSTDEQFF.

This chain links TRBV12-3 or TRBV12-4 with TRBJ1-1; TCRdb lists TRBD1, though no DNA is available to test this call. The CDR3 sequence is 14 residues long. This chain's CDR3 is CASSPRTANTEAFF.

The V and J genes are TRBV6-1 and TRBJ1-1; TCRdb indicates TRBD1, and absent DNA this call remains unverified. Looked up from germline, CDR1 is MNHNS and CDR2 is SASEGT. CDR3 length: 16 residues. CDR3: CASSRDREREDTEAFF.

The genes are TRBV7-2 and TRBJ2-1; the TCRdb D gene call, TRBD1, has no DNA to confirm it. The CDR3 sequence is 15 residues long. Germline assignment: CDR1 SGHTA and CDR2 FQGNSA. CDR3 protein: CASSSRDREGNEQFF.

This chain links TRBV24-1 with TRBJ2-1; the TCRdb call, TRBD2, lacks DNA for checking. The CDR3 extends over 19 amino acids. CDR1 and CDR2 from the germline V gene are KGHDR and SFDVKD. The CDR3 here is CATSTSGLANDSSYNEQFF.

CDR3 in amino acids: CASRGTGSNTEAFF. The chain has TRBV9 and TRBJ1-1; without DNA, the TCRdb call of TRBD1 cannot be checked. The CDR3 contains 14 residues. From germline, CDR1 is SGDLS and CDR2 YYNGEE.

The CDR3 sequence is CASSLARAGGTDTQYF. V and J are TRBV7-2 and TRBJ2-3; TCRdb calls TRBD2, which cannot be checked without DNA. The CDR3 contains 16 residues. Per the germline V gene, CDR1 is SGHTA and CDR2 is FQGNSA.

V and J are TRBV6-2 or TRBV6-3 and TRBJ1-2; TCRdb designates TRBD1, a call that cannot be tested without DNA. In germline, CDR1 is MNHEY, CDR2 SVGEGT. This CDR3 has 15 residues. The CDR3 sequence: CASSQPPETGHGYTF.

The genes are TRBV6-2 or TRBV6-3 and TRBJ2-3; TCRdb's assignment of TRBD2 cannot be checked, as there is no DNA. Germline-derived CDR1 and CDR2 are MNHEY and SVGEGT. This CDR3 contains 15 residues. CDR3: CASRFGAGGGDTQYF.

This rearrangement joins TRBV20-1 to TRBJ2-1. Germline values: CDR1 DFQATT, CDR2 SNEGSKA (reference sequence). The CDR3 is 14 residues long. This CDR3 is CSASWPDSYNEQFF.

This rearrangement joins TRBV20-1 to TRBJ2-1; no DNA is available, so the TRBD2 call from TCRdb remains unchecked. CDR1 and CDR2 from the germline V gene are DFQATT and SNEGSKA (reference sequence). This CDR3 comprises 15 residues. The CDR3 spells CSAFSSGGAGREQFF.

CDR3 loop: CASSLLQVEQFF. V usage is TRBV16 and J usage is TRBJ2-1; TCRdb outputs TRBD1, but without DNA this stays unchecked. The CDR3 is made up of 12 amino acids. CDR1 KGHSY and CDR2 FQNENV come from the germline V gene. The full variable domain, with the rest looked up from reference TRBV16 and TRBJ2-1, is GEEVAQTPKHLVRGEGQKAKLYCAPIKGHSYVFWYQQVLKNEFKFLISFQNENVFDETGMPKERFSAKCLPNSPCSLEIQATKLEDSAVYFCASSLLQVEQFFGPGTRLTVL.

The V and J genes are TRBV7-7 and TRBJ2-1; TCRdb designates TRBD2, a call that cannot be tested without DNA. Germline V lookup: CDR1 SSHAT, CDR2 FNYEAQ (reference sequence). This CDR3 is 15 amino acids long. The CDR3 sequence is CASSLGGGMYNEQFF.

The chain couples TRBV20-1 to TRBJ2-1; TCRdb's D call, TRBD2, is unchecked because there is no DNA. CDR1 and CDR2 from the germline V gene are DFQATT and SNEGSKA (reference sequence). CDR3 length: 16 residues. The CDR3 sequence: CSARAVAGTPYNEQFF.

The V and J genes are TRBV12-3 or TRBV12-4 and TRBJ2-3; TCRdb outputs TRBD1, but without DNA this stays unchecked. The CDR3 totals 14 residues. CDR3 loop: CASTLEATPDTQYF.

The chain is built from TRBV29-1 and TRBJ2-1; with no DNA, the TCRdb D assignment of TRBD1 cannot be verified. CDR1 and CDR2 (germline): SQVTM, ANQGSEA. The CDR3 spans 15 residues. The CDR3 region is CSVESRDRGYNEQFF.

The rearrangement uses TRBV9 and TRBJ2-1; the TCRdb D gene call, TRBD2, has no DNA to confirm it. The CDR3 is 15 residues long. CDR1 is SGDLS, CDR2 YYNGEE, per germline. The CDR3 loop reads CASSVPLAGDNEQFF.

This chain joins TRBV7-2 and TRBJ2-2; TCRdb's D call, TRBD1, is unchecked because there is no DNA. The CDR3 contains 16 residues. Per the germline V gene, CDR1 is SGHTA and CDR2 is FQGNSA. CDR3 residues: CASSLKPGQNTGELFF.

The rearrangement joins TRBV6-1 to TRBJ2-5; TCRdb designates TRBD2, a call that cannot be tested without DNA. This CDR3 has 14 residues. Germline CDR1 MNHNS, CDR2 SASEGT. The CDR3 region is CASSRTSGLGTQYF.